This is a list of T cell receptor beta chains from one sample in a study of shared clonotypes between healthy human individuals. TCRdb's copy holds only in-frame clones and misses some; the assay was immunoSEQ multiplex PCR. The sample yields some 1,100,000 clones, approximately 80% seen once. The specimen was memory CD4+ T cells from PBMCs. The source of these receptors is a man younger than 30 in good health. Some clones in this sample may be carry-over from other donors' samples. CDR3s include the opening cysteine and the closing phenylalanine or tryptophan. Each record gives: clone size, J gene, V gene, CDR3 length, D gene, CDR3 DNA, CDR3 protein. D genes are given only for firm matches. Only some rows state a clone size, as once, few, many or a class for expanded clones.

.	TRBJ1-4	TRBV20-1	11	.	TGCAGTGCTAGTGGGACTGAAAAACTGTTTTTT	CSASGTEKLFF
few	TRBJ2-2	TRBV2	13	.	TGTGCCAGCAGAGCCGTGGGCCCCGGGGAGCTGTTTTTT	CASRAVGPGELFF
.	TRBJ1-2	TRBV5-1	15	TRBD1	TGCGCCAGCAGCCCCGGGGACAGGGGGAACTATGGCTACACCTTC	CASSPGDRGNYGYTF
.	TRBJ1-1	TRBV5-1	12	TRBD1	TGCGCCAGCAGCTTGGATGGACAGGGGGCATTCTTT	CASSLDGQGAFF
.	TRBJ1-1	TRBV2	15	.	TGTGCCAGCAGTGAACGCAGAATCGAGAACACTGAAGCTTTCTTT	CASSERRIENTEAFF
.	TRBJ1-6	TRBV30	12	.	TGTGCCTGGAGAGCAGGGAATTCACCCCTCCACTTT	CAWRAGNSPLHF
few	TRBJ2-7	TRBV2	15	TRBD2	TGTGCCAGCAGTGAAGGTATAGCGGGGGCATACGAGCAGTACTTC	CASSEGIAGAYEQYF
.	TRBJ1-5	TRBV18	14	.	TGTGCCAGCTCACCAACCCCGGGAAATCAGCCCCAGCATTTT	CASSPTPGNQPQHF
once	TRBJ2-3	TRBV27	14	.	TGTGCCAGCACAAGCCCGGGCCTCACAGATACGCAGTATTTT	CASTSPGLTDTQYF
.	TRBJ2-1	TRBV6-5	15	TRBD2	TGTGCCAGCAGTCGACGACGGCGGGAGGGCAATGAGCAGTTCTTC	CASSRRRREGNEQFF
.	TRBJ2-1	TRBV7-3	16	TRBD1	TGTGCCAGCAGCTTAATTGGGACAGGGGGCTACAATGAGCAGTTCTTC	CASSLIGTGGYNEQFF
.	TRBJ1-2	TRBV6-4	16	TRBD1	TGTGCCAGCAGTGACTCTAGGGCAGGGGGTGGCTATGGCTACACCTTC	CASSDSRAGGGYGYTF
.	TRBJ1-1	TRBV7-9	14	.	TGTGCCAGCAGCTTAATAGGTGGAGACACTGAAGCTTTCTTT	CASSLIGGDTEAFF
.	TRBJ2-3	TRBV5-1	15	TRBD2	TGCGCCAGCAGCCGCGGGAGTCTGGTATTTGATACGCAGTATTTT	CASSRGSLVFDTQYF
.	TRBJ2-1	TRBV14	16	TRBD2	TGTGCCAGCAGCCCCCAGGGACTAGCGGGATCTTTTGAGCAGTTCTTC	CASSPQGLAGSFEQFF
.	TRBJ1-1	TRBV5-8	16	.	TGTGCCAGCAGCCCATGGCTTTCAGGGATGAACACTGAAGCTTTCTTT	CASSPWLSGMNTEAFF
.	TRBJ2-1	TRBV10-3	15	TRBD2	TGTGCCATCGCGGGACTAGCGGGCGATGACAATGAGCAGTTCTTC	CAIAGLAGDDNEQFF
.	TRBJ2-7	TRBV28	15	.	TGTGCCAGCAGTTTTAGAAAATATGCCACAGGAGAGCAGTACTTC	CASSFRKYATGEQYF
.	TRBJ2-6	TRBV5-1	15	.	TGCGCCAGCAGCCCCGGGGTTACTGGGGCCAACGTCCTGACTTTC	CASSPGVTGANVLTF
.	TRBJ2-5	TRBV5-1	13	.	TGCGCCAGCAGCTTGGGGCAGACCGGGACCCAGTACTTC	CASSLGQTGTQYF
.	TRBJ1-2	TRBV28	15	TRBD1	TGTGCCAGCAGTAACAAACCGGGACAGTGGAATGGCTACACCTTC	CASSNKPGQWNGYTF
.	TRBJ1-2	TRBV5-5	13	.	TGTGCCAGCAGCTTGGTACCTAACTATGGCTACACCTTC	CASSLVPNYGYTF
.	TRBJ2-2	TRBV15	16	.	TGTGCCACCAGCAGGGTACTAAGTTCGAACACCGGGGAGCTGTTTTTT	CATSRVLSSNTGELFF
.	TRBJ2-7	TRBV19	14	TRBD2	TGTGCCAGTAGTGCGGCGGGAGGGCCATACGAGCAGTACTTC	CASSAAGGPYEQYF
.	TRBJ2-3	TRBV7-2	16	.	TGTGCCAGCAGCTTACATGGAAGGGGCGTCACAGATACGCAGTATTTT	CASSLHGRGVTDTQYF
.	TRBJ2-5	TRBV2	13	.	TGTGCCAGCACTGGAGGGCCTTTGGAGACCCAGTACTTC	CASTGGPLETQYF
.	TRBJ2-7	TRBV5-1	16	TRBD2	TGCGCCAGCAGGGAGCCAAGGACGGGAGGGGGTTACGAGCAGTACTTC	CASREPRTGGGYEQYF
.	TRBJ2-4	TRBV28	15	.	TGTGCCAGCAGCCCTTTGGGGTTCGGCAAAAACATTCAGTACTTC	CASSPLGFGKNIQYF
.	TRBJ2-3	TRBV19	17	TRBD1	TGTGCCAGTAGTGGAACATTACAGGGGCTTGGCACAGATACGCAGTATTTT	CASSGTLQGLGTDTQYF
.	TRBJ2-1	TRBV30	14	.	TGTGCCTGGAAGGTGGTTTCACTTAGGGGTGAGCAGTTCTTC	CAWKVVSLRGEQFF
.	TRBJ2-7	TRBV5-6	15	TRBD2	TGTGCCAGCAGCTTGAGGTTGGCGGGAGCCCTCGAGCAGTACTTC	CASSLRLAGALEQYF
.	TRBJ2-7	TRBV11-2	15	.	TGTGCCAGCAGCTTAGATTTACGACAAGTCGGCGAGCAGTACTTC	CASSLDLRQVGEQYF
once	TRBJ2-5	TRBV7-9	15	TRBD1	TGTGCCAGCAGCCCCCTTGAGACAGGGGAAGAGACCCAGTACTTC	CASSPLETGEETQYF
.	TRBJ2-6	TRBV29-1	18	TRBD1	TGCAGCGTTGAAGCTGGGACAGGGACACACTCTGGGGCCAACGTCCTGACTTTC	CSVEAGTGTHSGANVLTF
few	TRBJ2-1	TRBV11-2	14	.	TGTGCCAGCAGCCAAACTAGGGACTACAATGAGCAGTTCTTC	CASSQTRDYNEQFF
.	TRBJ2-7	TRBV5-4	16	TRBD2	TGTGCCAGCAGCTTGTCTAGCGGGAGGAGTAGCTACGAGCAGTACTTC	CASSLSSGRSSYEQYF
many	TRBJ2-1	TRBV2	14	.	TGTGCCAGCATTCCCGGGACCCAAGGGAATGAGCAGTTCTTC	CASIPGTQGNEQFF
.	TRBJ2-7	TRBV6-5	12	.	TGTGCCAGCAGTTACAGGGGGAACGAGCAGTACTTC	CASSYRGNEQYF
once	TRBJ2-1	TRBV18	19	TRBD2	TGTGCCAGCTCACCGTCCGGGACTAGCGCCGGAGGCTCCTACAATGAGCAGTTCTTC	CASSPSGTSAGGSYNEQFF
.	TRBJ1-5	TRBV19	15	TRBD1	TGTGCCAGTAGTGACTTAGAGACAGGGGCCCAGCCCCAGCATTTT	CASSDLETGAQPQHF